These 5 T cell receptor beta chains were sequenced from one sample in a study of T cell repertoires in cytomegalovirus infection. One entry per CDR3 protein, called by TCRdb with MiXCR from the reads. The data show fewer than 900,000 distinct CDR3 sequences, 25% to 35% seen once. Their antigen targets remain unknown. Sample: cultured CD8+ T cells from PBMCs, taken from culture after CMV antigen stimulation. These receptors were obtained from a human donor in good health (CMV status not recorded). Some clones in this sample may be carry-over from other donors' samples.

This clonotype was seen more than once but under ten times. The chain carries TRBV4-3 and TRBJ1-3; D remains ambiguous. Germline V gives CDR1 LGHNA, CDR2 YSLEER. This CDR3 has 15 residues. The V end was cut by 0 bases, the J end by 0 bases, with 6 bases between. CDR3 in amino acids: CASSQDRGSGNTIYF. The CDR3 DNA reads TGCGCCAGCAGCCAAGATCGGGGCTCTGGAAACACCATATATTTT.

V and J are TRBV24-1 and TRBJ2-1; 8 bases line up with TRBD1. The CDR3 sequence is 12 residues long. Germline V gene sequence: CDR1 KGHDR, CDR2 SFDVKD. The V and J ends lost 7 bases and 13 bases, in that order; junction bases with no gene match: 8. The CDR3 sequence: CATSPGGRYQFF. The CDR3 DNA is TGTGCCACCAGCCCAGGGGGCAGGTATCAGTTCTTC.

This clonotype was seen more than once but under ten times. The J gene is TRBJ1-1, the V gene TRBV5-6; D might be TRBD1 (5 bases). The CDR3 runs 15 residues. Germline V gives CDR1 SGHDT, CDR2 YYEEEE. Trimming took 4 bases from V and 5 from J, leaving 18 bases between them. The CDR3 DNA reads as TGTGCCAGCAGCCACCGGGGAGTGGGGGGGACTGAAGCTTTCTTT. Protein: CASSHRGVGGTEAFF.

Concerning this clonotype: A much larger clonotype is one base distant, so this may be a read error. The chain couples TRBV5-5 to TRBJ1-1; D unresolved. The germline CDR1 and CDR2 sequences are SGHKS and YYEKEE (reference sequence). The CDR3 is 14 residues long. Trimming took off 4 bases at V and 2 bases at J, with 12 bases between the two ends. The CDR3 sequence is CASSPEQINTEAFF. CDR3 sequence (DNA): TGTGCCAGCAGCCCGGAACAGATTAACACTGAAGCTTTCTTT.

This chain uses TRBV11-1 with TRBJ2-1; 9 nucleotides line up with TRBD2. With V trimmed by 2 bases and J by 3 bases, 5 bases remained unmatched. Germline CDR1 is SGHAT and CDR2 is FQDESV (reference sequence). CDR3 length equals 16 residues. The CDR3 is CASSLQSSGVYNEQFF. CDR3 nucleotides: TGTGCCAGCAGCTTACAATCTAGCGGGGTCTACAATGAGCAGTTCTTC. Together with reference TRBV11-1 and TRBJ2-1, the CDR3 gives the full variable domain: EAEVAQSPRYKITEKSQAVAFWCDPISGHATLYWYRQILGQGPELLVQFQDESVVDDSQLPKDRFSAERLKGVDSTLKIQPAELGDSAMYLCASSLQSSGVYNEQFFGPGTRLTVL.